Sequencing of this TCR beta chain was carried out in a study of T cell repertoires in cytomegalovirus infection. For the study at large: From public TCR beta signatures came an indication of both CMV infection and matching HLA type.

This clonotype was counted many times. What it binds is unknown. General study points: Totalled public TCR beta family frequency picked out people who carried CMV plus the relevant HLA.

Trimming removed 9 bases from V and 6 bases from J, with 14 bases in between. This CDR3 is built from 12 residues. TCRdb analysed the reads with MiXCR anew, one entry per CDR3 protein. The sample shows roughly 640,000 distinct CDR3 sequences, 24% of them seen only once. The chain combines TRBV12-3 or TRBV12-4 with TRBJ1-1, with D perhaps TRBD1 (5 bases). This TCR came from a human donor in good health (CMV status not recorded). Some clones in this sample may be carry-over from other donors' samples. Source material: CD8+ T cells from PBMCs. The DNA for the CDR3 is TGTGCCAGTAAGACAGAACGGCCTGAAGCTTTCTTT. It yields the protein CASKTERPEAFF.